This entry concerns a single T cell receptor beta chain. Produced via immunoSEQ multiplex PCR; TCRdb's table is partial and in-frame only. This table holds about 250,000 clones, about 85% found once. Germline loops: CDR1 SGHTA, CDR2 FQGNSA. V shed 2 bases and J 14 bases; nucleotides not matched to a gene: 6. This CDR3 has 14 amino acids. These data come from a study of blood T cell repertoires in COVID-19. The sequencing sample was made of peripheral blood. This chain uses TRBV7-2 with TRBJ2-3; 14 positions match TRBD2. This clonotype was obtained from a man younger than 35 with active or convalescent COVID-19. CDR3 residues: CASSLPGLAGGVYF. CDR3 nucleotides: TGTGCCAGCAGCTTACCCGGACTAGCGGGAGGAGTGTATTTT.